This T cell receptor (beta chain) stems from a study of OX40 agonist ivuxolimab in advanced cancers. Profiling relied on immunoSEQ multiplex PCR, and the TCRdb table lists in-frame clones only, not all of them. The top ten clones hold less than 0.25% of a sample with 72,000 or so clones, about nine tenths of them seen once. Per germline, CDR1 SNHLY and CDR2 FYNNEI. The CDR3 consists of 17 residues. V lost 4 bases, J lost 1 base, and 17 bases lay in between. The count of this clone is one. V gene TRBV2 combines with J gene TRBJ1-3, with D tentatively TRBD1 (5 bases). The clonotype originates from an adult with an advanced solid tumor such as melanoma, head and neck, liver or kidney cancer. The material was CD4+ or CD8+ T cells sorted from blood, obtained in a trial of the OX40 agonist ivuxolimab. The CDR3 nucleotides are TGTGCCAGCAGTGTAGTTGAGGGGCGCTGGTCTGGAAACACCATATATTTT. Amino acids: CASSVVEGRWSGNTIYF.